This T cell receptor (beta chain) was obtained from a study of CD8 T cells in ankylosing spondylitis. The study's findings and limits: A TCR beta motif made of fewer than ten highly homologous variants seemed typical of ankylosing spondylitis blood. Past studies reported some motif variants in reactive arthritis synovial fluid and blood.

This CDR3 has 14 amino acids. The V end lost 5 bases, the J end lost 3 bases, and 14 bases lay between the germline ends. Germline loops: CDR1 SEHNR, CDR2 FQNEAQ (reference sequence). TCRdb re-analysed the 5' RACE reads in MiXCR, keeping a single row per CDR3 protein. The sample records 150,000 to 200,000 distinct CDR3 sequences, about 13% being singletons. This clonotype was observed a few times. Its antigen remains unknown. The TCR comes from a male donor with ankylosing spondylitis or in good health (not recorded which). Source material: blood, either unsorted or a sorted T cell fraction (not recorded which). V and J are TRBV7-9 and TRBJ2-7; D possibly corresponds to TRBD1 (5 bases). The CDR3 DNA sequence: TGTGCCAGCAGCCCAACCCCAGGGCACTACGAGCAGTACTTC. This gives the protein CASSPTPGHYEQYF.